A single sample gave rise to the 27 T cell receptor gamma chains below, sequenced in a study of Vδ1+ human thymocytes (dated by TCRdb to between 2017 and 2018). The paper's findings and limits, for the study overall: In contrast to oligoclonal peripheral blood repertoires, thymic TRG and TRD repertoires appeared to be highly polyclonal with Gaussian CDR3 length distributions.

Antigen specificity for these receptors is unknown. The sequencer was an Illumina MiSeq. RNA extraction was carried out with the RNeasy mini kit, and reverse transcription was then done using Superscript III. CDR3 amplicons were generated by multiplex PCR with pooled V-gene forward primers and a constant-region reverse primer carrying Illumina adaptor overhangs. TCRdb reprocessed the public reads with the caller CATT; rows with the same DNA were merged afterwards. For this sample there are about 36,000 gamma-chain clones; about 19% appear just once. Of the sample, less than 2% falls within the top ten clones. Sequenced sample: Vdelta1+ gamma-delta thymocytes from the thymus. Sample cell subset or site, as interpreted from the label and publication: FACS-sorted CD3+ TCRalphabeta- TCRVdelta1+ TCRVdelta2- thymocytes. These receptors all come from a girl less than two years old who had congenital heart surgery.

This clone was recorded a few times. A much larger clone differs by one base, so this may be a read error. V and J are TRGV5 and TRGJ1 or TRGJ2. The length of the CDR3 is 10 residues. The V gene's germline CDR1 is VINAFY and CDR2 YDVSNSKD. With 6 bases clipped from V and 5 bases from J, the junction kept 1 base outside the gene matches. The CDR3: CATWHYKKLF. CDR3 nucleotide sequence: TGTGCCACCTGGCATTATAAGAAACTCTTT.

V is TRGV9 and J is TRGJ1 or TRGJ2. The V gene end was trimmed by 3 bases and the J gene end by 10 bases; junction bases not matched to a gene: 12. The V gene's germline CDR1 is GITISATS and CDR2 ISYDGTV (reference sequence). The CDR3 is 13 amino acids. The CDR3 loop reads CALWESASGKKLF. The CDR3 DNA is TGTGCCTTGTGGGAGAGCGCCTCTGGGAAGAAACTCTTT.

The genes are TRGV2 and TRGJ1 or TRGJ2. The length of the CDR3 is 14 residues. Trimming at V came to 3 bases and at J to 5 bases, leaving 10 bases not matched to a gene. The germline gives CDR1 EGSNGY, CDR2 YDSYNSKV. DNA of the CDR3: TGTGCCACCTGGGACAGGCCACCGGATTATAAGAAACTCTTT. It translates to CATWDRPPDYKKLF.

The rearrangement uses TRGV8 and TRGJP2. Germline loops: CDR1 VENAVY, CDR2 YDSYNSRV. V was pared by 5 bases and J by 8 bases, with 8 bases of the junction left unmatched. There are 13 residues in the CDR3. The CDR3, as DNA: TGTGCCACCTGGGCCCCGAGAGATTGGATCAAGACGTTT. Its translation: CATWAPRDWIKTF.

A remark on this clone: The same CDR3 arises from other DNA sequences in this sample as well. This chain connects TRGV2 to TRGJP2. The V segment lost 0 bases and the J segment 8 bases; nucleotides outside the gene matches: 3. The CDR3 has 13 amino acids. The germline V gene encodes CDR1 EGSNGY and CDR2 YDSYNSKV. CDR3 protein: CATWDGGDWIKTF. In DNA form, the CDR3 reads TGTGCCACCTGGGACGGGGGGGATTGGATCAAGACGTTT.

In its sample, this clone was seen a few times. The chain combines TRGV4 with TRGJ1 or TRGJ2. V dropped 0 bases and J dropped 4; count of bases not matched to a gene: 6. The CDR3 covers 14 residues. Per germline, CDR1 EGSTGY and CDR2 YDSYTSSV. CDR3 coding DNA: TGTGCCACCTGGGATGGGTCTTGGTATTATAAGAAACTCTTT. Amino acids: CATWDGSWYYKKLF.

This clone has only a few counts. The chain has TRGV9 and TRGJ1 or TRGJ2. This CDR3 comprises 11 residues. V lost 0 bases to trimming and J lost 15 bases; unmatched junction nucleotides: 8. Germline CDR1 is GITISATS and CDR2 is ISYDGTV (reference sequence). CDR3 DNA sequence: TGTGCCTTGTGGGAGGTGCGGGGGTTACTCTTT. Translating it yields CALWEVRGLLF.

By share, this clone ranks as large. This sample includes further DNA sequences coding for the same CDR3. The chain is built from TRGV9 and TRGJ1 or TRGJ2. The germline V gene has CDR1 GITISATS and CDR2 ISYDGTV (reference sequence). V was pared by 0 bases and J by 7 bases, with 3 bases of the junction left unmatched. The CDR3 has 12 amino acids. The chain's CDR3 is CALWEVRYKKLF. The CDR3 DNA follows: TGTGCCTTGTGGGAGGTGCGGTATAAGAAACTCTTT.

In the case of this clone: This same CDR3 is encoded by further DNA sequences in the sample. The chain recombines TRGV3 with TRGJ1 or TRGJ2. Looked up from germline, CDR1 is VTNTFY and CDR2 is YDVSTARD (reference sequence). The CDR3 has 13 amino acids. V lost 3 bases, J lost 4 bases, and 6 bases stayed unmatched. The CDR3 here is CATWDDGYYKKLF. The DNA of the CDR3 is TGTGCCACCTGGGACGATGGGTATTATAAGAAACTCTTT.

This chain uses TRGV2 with TRGJ1 or TRGJ2. The CDR3 spans 10 residues. V trimming: 2 bases; J trimming: 12 bases; junction bases outside the gene matches: 4. From germline, CDR1 is EGSNGY and CDR2 YDSYNSKV. The CDR3 protein is CATWDVRKLF. The CDR3 DNA is TGTGCCACCTGGGACGTGCGGAAACTCTTT.

Points on this clone: Distinct nucleotide sequences in the sample also encode this CDR3. The genes are TRGV9 and TRGJ1 or TRGJ2. The germline V gene encodes CDR1 GITISATS and CDR2 ISYDGTV (reference sequence). The length of the CDR3 is 13 residues. Losses at the gene ends were 2 bases for V and 2 bases for J; bases not matched to a gene: 3. CDR3 coding DNA: TGTGCCTTGTGGGAGGGAGATTATTATAAGAAACTCTTT. Translation gives CALWEGDYYKKLF.

This chain connects TRGV8 to TRGJ1 or TRGJ2. CDR3 size: 14 residues. Looked up from germline, CDR1 is VENAVY and CDR2 is YDSYNSRV. J was trimmed by 2 bases and V by 2 bases; bases with no gene match: 6. The CDR3 DNA reads TGTGCCACCTGGGATAAGCCCTATTATTATAAGAAACTCTTT. It translates to CATWDKPYYYKKLF.

The rearrangement uses TRGV9 and TRGJ1 or TRGJ2. The CDR3 length is 13 residues. J was trimmed by 1 base and V by 6 bases; bases with no gene match: 6. Per the germline V gene, CDR1 is GITISATS and CDR2 is ISYDGTV (reference sequence). In nucleotides, the CDR3 is TGTGCCTTGTGGACTGCCAATTATTATAAGAAACTCTTT. Its translation: CALWTANYYKKLF.

The rearrangement links TRGV3 to TRGJ1 or TRGJ2. Germline V gene sequence: CDR1 VTNTFY, CDR2 YDVSTARD (reference sequence). The CDR3 spans 11 residues. The trim removed 4 bases at V and 10 bases at J, leaving 7 bases unmatched. The CDR3 loop reads CATWDRKKKLF. As DNA, the CDR3 is TGTGCCACCTGGGATCGAAAGAAGAAACTCTTT.

The V and J genes are TRGV4 and TRGJ1 or TRGJ2. The germline gives CDR1 EGSTGY, CDR2 YDSYTSSV. V lost 0 bases and J lost 7; bases outside the gene matches: 6. The length of the CDR3 is 13 residues. The CDR3 nucleotides are TGTGCCACCTGGGATGGGCAGGAGTATAAGAAACTCTTT. Translating it yields CATWDGQEYKKLF.

Worth noting for this clone: A much larger clonotype is one base distant, so this may be a read error. The same CDR3 can be traced to other DNA sequences in this sample. This chain connects TRGV8 to TRGJ1 or TRGJ2. Trimming cost V 0 bases and J 7 bases; bases outside gene matches: 3. CDR1 and CDR2 (germline): VENAVY, YDSYNSRV. The CDR3 is made up of 12 amino acids. The CDR3 protein is CATWDRRYKKLF. CDR3 nucleotides: TGTGCCACCTGGGATAGGCGGTATAAGAAACTCTTT.

This chain links TRGV2 with TRGJ1 or TRGJ2. Germline V gene lookup returns CDR1 EGSNGY and CDR2 YDSYNSKV. V shed 0 bases, J shed 5 bases, and the junction held 10 bases outside the gene matches. The CDR3 covers 15 residues. CDR3 nucleotide sequence: TGTGCCACCTGGGACGGGCCTGGAGCTAATTATAAGAAACTCTTT. It encodes CATWDGPGANYKKLF.

This clone occurred a few times. At the DNA level, this CDR3 is encoded by other sequences in the same sample as well. This rearrangement joins TRGV8 to TRGJ1 or TRGJ2. J lost 11 bases, V lost 4 bases, and 8 bases had no gene match. The CDR3 has 11 residues. Germline V gene data show CDR1 as VENAVY and CDR2 as YDSYNSRV. The CDR3 loop reads CATWDLGEKLF. The CDR3 bases are TGTGCCACCTGGGACTTGGGGGAGAAACTCTTT.

J is TRGJP1 and V is TRGV8. With 3 bases clipped from V and 2 bases from J, the junction kept 12 bases outside the gene matches. CDR1 is VENAVY, CDR2 YDSYNSRV, per germline. This CDR3 has 17 amino acids. CDR3 in amino acids: CATWDPTRGTTGWFKIF. The CDR3 nucleotides read TGTGCCACCTGGGATCCAACGAGAGGCACCACTGGTTGGTTCAAGATATTT.

Only a few counts were recorded for this clone. This chain uses TRGV2 with TRGJ1 or TRGJ2. Per germline, CDR1 EGSNGY and CDR2 YDSYNSKV. The CDR3 is made up of 13 amino acids. Trimming cost V 0 bases and J 11 bases; bases outside gene matches: 10. In DNA, the CDR3 is TGTGCCACCTGGGACGGGCAAGGGGTAGAGAAACTCTTT. It yields the protein CATWDGQGVEKLF.

The chain recombines TRGV3 with TRGJ1 or TRGJ2. The CDR3 is 13 residues long. V lost 3 bases and J lost 8; bases outside the gene matches: 10. CDR1 VTNTFY and CDR2 YDVSTARD come from the germline V gene (reference sequence). The CDR3 loop reads CATWDLQKHKKLF. The CDR3, as DNA: TGTGCCACCTGGGACCTACAGAAACATAAGAAACTCTTT.

This chain joins TRGV9 and TRGJ1 or TRGJ2. V was clipped by 0 bases and J by 12 bases; unmatched bases: 8. Germline CDR1 GITISATS, CDR2 ISYDGTV (reference sequence). The CDR3 is 12 amino acids. The CDR3 sequence: CALWEVWNWKLF. CDR3 DNA sequence: TGTGCCTTGTGGGAGGTGTGGAATTGGAAACTCTTT.

The chain is built from TRGV2 and TRGJ1 or TRGJ2. Germline CDR1 is EGSNGY and CDR2 is YDSYNSKV. The V gene end was trimmed by 0 bases and the J gene end by 3 bases; junction bases not matched to a gene: 8. The CDR3 has 15 amino acids. This CDR3 is CATWDGRGCYYKKLF. CDR3 nucleotide sequence: TGTGCCACCTGGGACGGGCGGGGGTGTTATTATAAGAAACTCTTT.

The chain joins TRGV4 to TRGJP2. Germline V gene data show CDR1 as EGSTGY and CDR2 as YDSYTSSV. The length of the CDR3 is 15 residues. J was trimmed by 10 bases and V by 0 bases; bases with no gene match: 11. CDR3 protein: CATWDGVSGSWIKTF. CDR3 nucleotide sequence: TGTGCCACCTGGGATGGGGTTTCTGGCAGTTGGATCAAGACGTTT.

This chain joins TRGV2 and TRGJ1 or TRGJ2. The germline V gene has CDR1 EGSNGY and CDR2 YDSYNSKV. V was pared by 0 bases and J by 5 bases, with 7 bases of the junction left unmatched. This CDR3 is 14 amino acids long. CDR3 sequence (DNA): TGTGCCACCTGGGACGGGGATGGAGATTATAAGAAACTCTTT. Protein sequence: CATWDGDGDYKKLF.

The chain employs TRGV5 and TRGJP2. J gave up 2 bases and V 0 bases, and 6 bases lay outside the gene matches. From germline, CDR1 is VINAFY and CDR2 YDVSNSKD. The CDR3 is 16 amino acids. This chain's CDR3 is CATWDRPGSSDWIKTF. The CDR3 DNA reads as TGTGCCACCTGGGACAGGCCTGGGAGTAGTGATTGGATCAAGACGTTT.

A note on this clone: A clone one base away is much larger, so this may be a read error. The chain couples TRGV9 to TRGJ1 or TRGJ2. The CDR3 sequence is 14 residues long. The germline gives CDR1 GITISATS, CDR2 ISYDGTV (reference sequence). With V trimmed by 3 bases and J by 0 bases, 5 bases remained unmatched. CDR3 amino acids: CALWEISNYYKKLF. CDR3 DNA: TGTGCCTTGTGGGAGATTTCGAATTATTATAAGAAACTCTTT.